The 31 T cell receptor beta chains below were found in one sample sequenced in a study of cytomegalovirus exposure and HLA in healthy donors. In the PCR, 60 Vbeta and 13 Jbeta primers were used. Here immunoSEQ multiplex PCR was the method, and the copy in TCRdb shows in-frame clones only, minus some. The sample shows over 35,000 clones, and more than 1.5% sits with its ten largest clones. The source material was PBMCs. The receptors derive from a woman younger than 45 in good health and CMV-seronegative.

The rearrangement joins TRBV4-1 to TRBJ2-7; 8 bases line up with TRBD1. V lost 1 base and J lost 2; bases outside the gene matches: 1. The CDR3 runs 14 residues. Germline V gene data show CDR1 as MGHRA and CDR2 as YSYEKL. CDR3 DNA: TGCGCCAGCAGCCAAGGGGACAGGCCCTACGAGCAGTACTTC. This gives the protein CASSQGDRPYEQYF.

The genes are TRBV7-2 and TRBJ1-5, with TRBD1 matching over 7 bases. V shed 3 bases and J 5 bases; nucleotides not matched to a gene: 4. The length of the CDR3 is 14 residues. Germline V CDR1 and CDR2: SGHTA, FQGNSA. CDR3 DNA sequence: TGTGCCAGCAGCTTCCGGGACAGCTATCAGCCCCAGCATTTT. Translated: CASSFRDSYQPQHF. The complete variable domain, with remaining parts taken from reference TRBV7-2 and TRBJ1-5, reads GAGVSQSPSNKVTEKGKDVELRCDPISGHTALYWYRQSLGQGLEFLIYFQGNSAPDKSGLPSDRFSAERTGGSVSTLTIQRTQQEDSAVYLCASSFRDSYQPQHFGDGTRLSIL.

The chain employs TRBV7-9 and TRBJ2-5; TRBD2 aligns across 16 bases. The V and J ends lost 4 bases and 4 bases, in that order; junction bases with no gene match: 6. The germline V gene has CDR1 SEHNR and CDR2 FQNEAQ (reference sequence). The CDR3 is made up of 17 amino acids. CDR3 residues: CASSSGLAGGKAETQYF. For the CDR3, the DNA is TGTGCCAGCAGCTCGGGACTAGCGGGAGGGAAGGCAGAGACCCAGTACTTC. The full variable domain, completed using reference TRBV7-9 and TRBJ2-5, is DTGVSQNPRHKITKRGQNVTFRCDPISEHNRLYWYRQTLGQGPEFLTYFQNEAQLEKSRLLSDRFSAERPKGSFSTLEIQRTEQGDSAMYLCASSSGLAGGKAETQYFGPGTRLLVL.

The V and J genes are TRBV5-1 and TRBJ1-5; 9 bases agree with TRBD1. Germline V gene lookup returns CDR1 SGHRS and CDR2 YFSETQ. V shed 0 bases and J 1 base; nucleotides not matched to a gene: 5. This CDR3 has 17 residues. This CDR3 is CASSLGRDRASNQPQHF. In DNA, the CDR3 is TGCGCCAGCAGCTTGGGTCGGGACAGGGCAAGCAATCAGCCCCAGCATTTT.

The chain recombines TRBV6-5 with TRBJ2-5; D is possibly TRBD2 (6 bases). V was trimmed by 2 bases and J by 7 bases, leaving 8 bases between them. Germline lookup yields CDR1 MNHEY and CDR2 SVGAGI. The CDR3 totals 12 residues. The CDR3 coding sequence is TGTGCCAGCAGTTACGGGGGAGGGACCCAGTACTTC. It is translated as CASSYGGGTQYF.

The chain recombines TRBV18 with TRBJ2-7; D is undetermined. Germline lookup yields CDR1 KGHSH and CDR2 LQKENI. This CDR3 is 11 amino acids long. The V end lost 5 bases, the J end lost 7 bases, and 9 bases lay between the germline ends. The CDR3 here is CASSNPLEQYF. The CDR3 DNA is TGTGCCAGCTCAAATCCACTGGAGCAGTACTTC.

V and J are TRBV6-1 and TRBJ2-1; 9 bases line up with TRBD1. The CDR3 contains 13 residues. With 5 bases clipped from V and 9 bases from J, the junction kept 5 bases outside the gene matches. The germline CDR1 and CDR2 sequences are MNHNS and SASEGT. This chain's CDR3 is CASSHRDRVEQFF. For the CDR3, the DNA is TGTGCCAGCAGTCACCGGGACAGGGTTGAGCAGTTCTTC.

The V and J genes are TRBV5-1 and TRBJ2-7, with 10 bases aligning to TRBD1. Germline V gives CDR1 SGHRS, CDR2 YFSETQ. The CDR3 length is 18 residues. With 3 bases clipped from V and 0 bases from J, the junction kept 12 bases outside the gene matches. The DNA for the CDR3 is TGCGCCAGCAGCTGGATACCCGGGACAGGGGAATTCTCCTACGAGCAGTACTTC. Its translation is CASSWIPGTGEFSYEQYF.

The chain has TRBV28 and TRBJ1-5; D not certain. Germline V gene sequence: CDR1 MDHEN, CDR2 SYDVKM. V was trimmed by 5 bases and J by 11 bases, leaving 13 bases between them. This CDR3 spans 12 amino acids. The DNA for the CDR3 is TGTGCCAGCAGTCTTTCTTGGGAGGCCCAGCATTTT. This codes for CASSLSWEAQHF.

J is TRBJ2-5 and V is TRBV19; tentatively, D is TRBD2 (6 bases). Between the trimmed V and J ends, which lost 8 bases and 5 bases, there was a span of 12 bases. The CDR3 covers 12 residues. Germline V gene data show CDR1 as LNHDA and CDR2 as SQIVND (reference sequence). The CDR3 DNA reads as TGTGCCAGTTCGAAGGGAGGTGAGACCCAGTACTTC. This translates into CASSKGGETQYF.

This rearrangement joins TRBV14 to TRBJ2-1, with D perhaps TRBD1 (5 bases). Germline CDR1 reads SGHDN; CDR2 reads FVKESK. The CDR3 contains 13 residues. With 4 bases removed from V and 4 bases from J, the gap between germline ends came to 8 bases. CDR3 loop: CASSRQSYNEQFF. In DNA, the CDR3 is TGTGCCAGCAGCCGACAGTCATACAATGAGCAGTTCTTC.

CDR3 loop: CASSPRTGDDTEAFF. In nucleotides, the CDR3 is TGTGCCAGCAGCCCCCGGACAGGAGACGACACTGAAGCTTTCTTT. The chain links TRBV5-4 to TRBJ1-1; the match to TRBD1 covers 7 bases. The CDR3 consists of 15 residues. Germline values: CDR1 SGHNT, CDR2 YYREEE (reference sequence). Trimming removed 4 bases from V and 3 bases from J; junction bases left unmatched: 9.

The CDR3 DNA follows: TGCAGCGTCAGGGTGGCCGGTGGCACTGAAGCTTTCTTT. It specifies CSVRVAGGTEAFF. This chain uses TRBV29-1 with TRBJ1-1, with D perhaps matching TRBD1 (5 bases). In germline, CDR1 is SQVTM, CDR2 ANQGSEA. V lost 6 bases, J lost 4 bases, and 15 bases lay in between. This CDR3 has 13 amino acids.

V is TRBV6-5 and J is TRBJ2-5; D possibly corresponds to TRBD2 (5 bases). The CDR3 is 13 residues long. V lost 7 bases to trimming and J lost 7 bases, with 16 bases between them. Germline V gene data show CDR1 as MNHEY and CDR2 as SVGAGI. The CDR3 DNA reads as TGTGCCAGCACCAAGCGGCTGCCCGGGACCCAGTACTTC. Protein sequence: CASTKRLPGTQYF.

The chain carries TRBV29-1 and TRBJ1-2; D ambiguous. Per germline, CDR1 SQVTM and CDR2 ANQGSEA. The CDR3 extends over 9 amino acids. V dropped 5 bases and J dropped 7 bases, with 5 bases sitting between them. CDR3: CSVSIGYTF. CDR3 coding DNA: TGCAGCGTTTCCATTGGCTACACCTTC.

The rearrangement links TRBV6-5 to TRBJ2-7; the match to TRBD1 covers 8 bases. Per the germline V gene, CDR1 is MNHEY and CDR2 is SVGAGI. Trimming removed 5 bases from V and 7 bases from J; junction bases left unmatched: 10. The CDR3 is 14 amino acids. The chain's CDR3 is CASSLRTGQGEQYF. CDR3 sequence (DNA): TGTGCCAGCAGTCTTCGGACAGGGCAAGGAGAGCAGTACTTC.

Here the CDR3 DNA reads TGCAGCGGCCGAGGGGGACAGGAGGCTAACTATGGCTACACCTTC. It codes for CSGRGGQEANYGYTF. The gene calls are TRBV29-1 and TRBJ1-2, with 8 bases lining up with TRBD1. Trimming at V came to 7 bases and at J to 0 bases, leaving 10 bases not matched to a gene. CDR3 length equals 15 residues. The V gene's germline CDR1 is SQVTM and CDR2 ANQGSEA.

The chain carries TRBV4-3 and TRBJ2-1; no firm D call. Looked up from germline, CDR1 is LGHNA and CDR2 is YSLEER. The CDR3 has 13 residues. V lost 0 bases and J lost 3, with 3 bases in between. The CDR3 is CASSQDHYNEQFF. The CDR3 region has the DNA TGCGCCAGCAGCCAAGATCACTACAATGAGCAGTTCTTC.

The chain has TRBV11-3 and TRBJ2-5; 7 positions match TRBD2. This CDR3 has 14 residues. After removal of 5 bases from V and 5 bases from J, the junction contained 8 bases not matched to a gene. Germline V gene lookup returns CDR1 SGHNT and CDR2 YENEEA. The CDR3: CASSRGGGLETQYF. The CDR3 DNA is TGTGCCAGCAGCCGTGGGGGGGGTCTGGAGACCCAGTACTTC.

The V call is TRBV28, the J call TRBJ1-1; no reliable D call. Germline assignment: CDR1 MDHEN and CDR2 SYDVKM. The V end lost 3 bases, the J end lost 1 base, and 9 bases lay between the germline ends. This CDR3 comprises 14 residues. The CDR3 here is CASSFRVENTEAFF. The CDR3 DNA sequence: TGTGCCAGCAGTTTTAGAGTTGAGAACACTGAAGCTTTCTTT. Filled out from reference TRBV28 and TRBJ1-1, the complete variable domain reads DVKVTQSSRYLVKRTGEKVFLECVQDMDHENMFWYRQDPGLGLRLIYFSYDVKMKEKGDIPEGYSVSREKKERFSLILESASTNQTSMYLCASSFRVENTEAFFGQGTRLTVV.

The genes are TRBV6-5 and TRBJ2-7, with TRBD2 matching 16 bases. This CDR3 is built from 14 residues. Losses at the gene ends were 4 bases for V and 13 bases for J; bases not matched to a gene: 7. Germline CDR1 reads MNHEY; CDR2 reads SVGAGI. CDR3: CASSFGTSGRARYF. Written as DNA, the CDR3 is TGTGCCAGCAGTTTCGGGACTAGCGGGAGGGCCCGATACTTC.

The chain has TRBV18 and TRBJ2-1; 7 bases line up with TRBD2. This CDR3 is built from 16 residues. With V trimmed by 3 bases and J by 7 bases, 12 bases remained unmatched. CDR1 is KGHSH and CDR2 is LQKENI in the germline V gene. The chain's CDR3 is CASSPEGLAVLNEQFF. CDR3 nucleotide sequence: TGTGCCAGCTCACCCGAGGGGCTAGCGGTTTTAAATGAGCAGTTCTTC. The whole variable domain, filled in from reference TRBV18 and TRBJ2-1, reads NAGVMQNPRHLVRRRGQEARLRCSPMKGHSHVYWYRQLPEEGLKFMVYLQKENIIDESGMPKERFSAEFPKEGPSILRIQQVVRGDSAAYFCASSPEGLAVLNEQFFGPGTRLTVL.

The CDR3 nucleotides read TGCGCCAGCAGCGAGGGGGGGACTCTGAACACTGAAGCTTTCTTT. It translates to CASSEGGTLNTEAFF. This rearrangement joins TRBV4-3 to TRBJ1-1, with a possible D match to TRBD1 (6 bases). Germline values: CDR1 LGHNA, CDR2 YSLEER. This CDR3 contains 15 residues. V lost 5 bases, J lost 0 bases, and 13 bases lay in between.

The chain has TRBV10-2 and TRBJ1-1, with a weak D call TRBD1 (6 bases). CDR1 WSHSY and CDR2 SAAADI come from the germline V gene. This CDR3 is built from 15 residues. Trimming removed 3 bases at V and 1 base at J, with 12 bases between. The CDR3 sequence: CASSEPQGKNTEAFF. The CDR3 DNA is TGCGCCAGCAGTGAACCACAGGGCAAGAACACTGAAGCTTTCTTT.

CDR3: CASSPGTPVYNEQFF. The CDR3 region has the DNA TGTGCCAGCAGTCCCGGGACACCCGTTTACAATGAGCAGTTCTTC. V gene TRBV6-5 combines with J gene TRBJ2-1; maybe TRBD1 (6 bases). Germline-derived CDR1 and CDR2 are MNHEY and SVGAGI. The V and J ends lost 5 bases and 4 bases respectively, with 15 bases between them. The CDR3 covers 15 residues.

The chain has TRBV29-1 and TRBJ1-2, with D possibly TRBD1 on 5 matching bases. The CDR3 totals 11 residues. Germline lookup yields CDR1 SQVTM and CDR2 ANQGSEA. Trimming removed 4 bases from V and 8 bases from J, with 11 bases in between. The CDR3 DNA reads TGCAGCGTTGTATACCAGGGCGGCTACACCTTC. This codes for CSVVYQGGYTF.

The CDR3 nucleotides are TGCAGCGTTGAAGTTCGCCGGAGGGACAATGAGCAGTTCTTC. Protein sequence: CSVEVRRRDNEQFF. The genes are TRBV29-1 and TRBJ2-1, with D perhaps TRBD2 (6 bases). Germline V CDR1 and CDR2: SQVTM, ANQGSEA. CDR3 length: 14 amino acids. Trimming removed 1 base from V and 5 bases from J, with 12 bases in between.

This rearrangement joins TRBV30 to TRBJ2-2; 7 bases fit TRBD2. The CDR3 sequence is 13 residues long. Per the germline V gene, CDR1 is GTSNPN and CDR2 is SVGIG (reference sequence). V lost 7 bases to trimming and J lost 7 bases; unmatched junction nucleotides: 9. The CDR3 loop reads CAYLGGWGGELFF. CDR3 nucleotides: TGTGCCTACCTCGGGGGGTGGGGCGGGGAGCTGTTTTTT.

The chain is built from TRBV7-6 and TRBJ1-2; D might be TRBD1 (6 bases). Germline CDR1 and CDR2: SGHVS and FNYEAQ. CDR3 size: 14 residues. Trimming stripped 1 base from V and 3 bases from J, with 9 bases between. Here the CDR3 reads CASSLGGGDYGYTF. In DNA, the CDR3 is TGTGCCAGCAGCTTAGGAGGGGGTGACTATGGCTACACCTTC.

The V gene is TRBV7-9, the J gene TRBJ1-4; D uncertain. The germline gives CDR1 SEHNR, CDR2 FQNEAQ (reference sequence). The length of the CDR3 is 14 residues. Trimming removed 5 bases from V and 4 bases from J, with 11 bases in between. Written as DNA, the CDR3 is TGTGCCAGCAGCCCCGGCCGGGATAATGAAAAACTGTTTTTT. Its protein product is CASSPGRDNEKLFF.

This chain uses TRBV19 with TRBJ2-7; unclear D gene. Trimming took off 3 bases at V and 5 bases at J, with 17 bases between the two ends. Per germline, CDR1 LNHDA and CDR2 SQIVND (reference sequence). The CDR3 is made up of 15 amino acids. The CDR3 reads CASSISSDSYNEQYF. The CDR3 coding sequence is TGTGCCAGTAGTATCAGTTCCGACTCCTATAACGAGCAGTACTTC.